This T cell receptor (beta chain) was identified in a study of identical twins. A universal primer binding site was introduced by template switching. The final cDNA contained unique molecular identifiers. TCRdb re-analysed the 5' RACE reads in MiXCR, keeping a single row per CDR3 protein. The sample contains 500,000 to 650,000 distinct CDR3 sequences, around 20% of which appear only once. Between the trimmed V and J ends, which lost 0 bases and 5 bases, there was a span of 4 bases. The CDR3 is 11 amino acids. CDR1 DFQATT and CDR2 SNEGSKA come from the germline V gene (reference sequence). These data were also reused for a study on yellow fever vaccine responses in identical twins.

The sequenced material came from CD4+ T cells sorted from blood. This clonotype was sampled from a woman aged 18-35 years in good health. This rearrangement joins TRBV20-1 to TRBJ1-2; D unclear. CDR3 protein: CSARDLYGYTF. The CDR3 DNA sequence: TGCAGTGCTAGAGATCTGTATGGCTACACCTTC.